One sample yielded the 26 T cell receptor beta chains listed below, sequenced in a study of CD8+CD57+ T cells in acquired aplastic anemia. TCR beta VDJ and CDR3 profiling used genomic DNA as template. From the reads, TCRdb called clonotypes with MiXCR, one entry per CDR3 protein. The data hold some 200,000 distinct CDR3 sequences, with about 60% observed a single time. For sequencing, patients were chosen who had shown expansion of CD8+CD57+ cells by flow cytometry. Sequenced input: sorted CD4+, CD8+, or CD8+CD57+ T cells (not recorded which) from PBMCs. All receptors come from a human donor with aplastic anemia.

The chain recombines TRBV7-9 with TRBJ2-5; TRBD2 agrees at 9 bases. The CDR3 spans 20 residues. V was pared by 3 bases and J by 6 bases, with 23 bases of the junction left unmatched. Germline CDR1 SEHNR, CDR2 FQNEAQ (reference sequence). The CDR3 bases are TGTGCCAGCAGCTTTTTTGCTAGCGGGACGATTTATCCCCTAAAACAGACCCAGTACTTC. Protein sequence: CASSFFASGTIYPLKQTQYF.

The rearrangement links TRBV20-1 to TRBJ2-5, with D uncertain. V was pared by 4 bases and J by 2 bases, with 14 bases between. Germline-derived CDR1 and CDR2 are DFQATT and SNEGSKA (reference sequence). The CDR3 spans 14 residues. The CDR3 loop reads CSAIHPVVQETQYF. CDR3 in DNA: TGCAGTGCTATTCATCCAGTGGTTCAAGAGACCCAGTACTTC.

V is TRBV12-3 or TRBV12-4 and J is TRBJ2-7; TRBD1 matches 7 bases. This CDR3 spans 14 amino acids. J was trimmed by 0 bases and V by 8 bases; bases with no gene match: 7. The CDR3 loop is CASRDSGYSYEQYF. CDR3 in DNA: TGTGCCAGCCGGGACAGCGGTTACTCCTACGAGCAGTACTTC.

The genes are TRBV7-9 and TRBJ2-2; unclear D gene. Trimming cost V 11 bases and J 6 bases, with 19 bases left between them. The CDR3 runs 14 residues. The germline gives CDR1 SEHNR, CDR2 FQNEAQ (reference sequence). The CDR3 region has the DNA TGTGCCCCCAACGATCAACTGGGTTCCGGGGAGCTGTTTTTT. This translates into CAPNDQLGSGELFF.

V gene TRBV9 combines with J gene TRBJ2-1; no firm D call. V lost 4 bases to trimming and J lost 7 bases, with 12 bases between them. The CDR3 totals 13 residues. Germline V lookup: CDR1 SGDLS, CDR2 YYNGEE. Here the CDR3 reads CASSQPFGNEQFF. The CDR3 DNA reads TGTGCCAGCAGCCAACCTTTCGGGAATGAGCAGTTCTTC.

The chain has TRBV5-1 and TRBJ2-7; TRBD1 is a possible D gene (5 bases). Deletions cut 2 bases from V and 7 bases from J, with 7 bases between. Per germline, CDR1 SGHRS and CDR2 YFSETQ. The CDR3 sequence is 11 residues long. CDR3: CASSLGEEQYF. The DNA for the CDR3 is TGCGCCAGCAGCTTAGGGGAAGAGCAGTACTTC.

The CDR3 reads CSARDPYRANTEAFF. CDR3 coding DNA: TGCAGTGCTAGAGATCCCTACAGAGCGAACACTGAAGCTTTCTTT. This sequence joins TRBV20-1 and TRBJ1-1, with no clear D. V dropped 0 bases and J dropped 1 base, with 12 bases sitting between them. This CDR3 is 15 amino acids long. Germline CDR1 is DFQATT and CDR2 is SNEGSKA (reference sequence).

This clonotype was seen a handful of times. The V and J genes are TRBV2 and TRBJ2-5; 7 positions match TRBD1. The CDR3 runs to 16 residues. The V segment lost 6 bases and the J segment 5 bases; nucleotides outside the gene matches: 15. Looked up from germline, CDR1 is SNHLY and CDR2 is FYNNEI. CDR3 sequence (DNA): TGTGCCAGCAGGGCGAGACAGGGACAGTATTCGGAGACCCAGTACTTC. It specifies CASRARQGQYSETQYF.

The rearrangement joins TRBV20-1 to TRBJ1-2; D ambiguous. Germline CDR1 and CDR2: DFQATT and SNEGSKA (reference sequence). The CDR3 runs 12 residues. V was clipped by 6 bases and J by 6 bases, with 14 bases between them. The CDR3 sequence: CSATDPADGYTF. CDR3 coding DNA: TGCAGTGCAACCGACCCGGCGGATGGCTACACCTTC.

In its sample, this clonotype was seen many times. The chain is built from TRBV4-2 and TRBJ2-3; TRBD2 agrees at 11 bases. CDR3 length: 17 residues. Germline values: CDR1 LGHNA, CDR2 YNFKEQ. J lost 3 bases, V lost 4 bases, and 9 bases had no gene match. In DNA form, the CDR3 reads TGTGCCAGCAGCCGAGAGGCTAGCGGGGGGAGGACAGATACGCAGTATTTT. Protein sequence: CASSREASGGRTDTQYF.

This clonotype was counted many times. The chain joins TRBV6-5 to TRBJ2-7, with D perhaps assigned TRBD1 or TRBD2 (5 bases each). Germline CDR1 MNHEY, CDR2 SVGAGI. Between the trimmed V and J ends, which lost 1 base and 5 bases, there was a span of 15 bases. The CDR3 has 15 amino acids. This chain's CDR3 is CASSYLEGLVDEQYF. In DNA, the CDR3 is TGTGCCAGCAGTTACTTAGAGGGGTTAGTCGACGAGCAGTACTTC.

The rearrangement uses TRBV12-5 and TRBJ2-2; unclear D gene. The CDR3 is 11 residues long. The V gene lost 2 bases and the J gene lost 7 bases, with 2 bases spanning the gap. From germline, CDR1 is LGHNT and CDR2 FRNRAP. CDR3 amino acids: CASGLRGELFF. The CDR3 coding sequence is TGTGCTAGTGGTTTGCGCGGGGAGCTGTTTTTT.

In this sample, this clonotype turned up a few times. The chain uses TRBV15 and TRBJ1-5; maybe TRBD1 (5 bases). The V and J ends lost 0 bases and 8 bases respectively, with 11 bases between them. The CDR3 is made up of 14 amino acids. Germline V CDR1 and CDR2: LNHNV, YYDKDF (reference sequence). As DNA, the CDR3 is TGTGCCACCAGCAGAGATAATCTGGGGGAGCCCCAGCATTTT. Translation gives CATSRDNLGEPQHF.

This chain links TRBV5-1 with TRBJ1-6; D is ambiguous. The V end lost 4 bases, the J end lost 14 bases, and 16 bases lay between the germline ends. The CDR3 totals 13 residues. Germline V lookup: CDR1 SGHRS, CDR2 YFSETQ. CDR3 sequence reads: CASSPPDSESLHF. CDR3 DNA sequence: TGCGCCAGCAGCCCACCAGATAGCGAATCCCTCCACTTT.

In this sample, this clonotype turned up once. The J gene is TRBJ2-7, the V gene TRBV15; the match to TRBD2 covers 12 bases. With V trimmed by 8 bases and J by 1 base, 6 bases remained unmatched. CDR3 size: 15 residues. CDR1 is LNHNV, CDR2 YYDKDF, per germline (reference sequence). The CDR3 coding sequence is TGTGCCACCGCTGTGGGGACTAGCGGGTCCTACGAGCAGTACTTC. Its protein is CATAVGTSGSYEQYF.

The V and J genes are TRBV20-1 and TRBJ2-3, with D possibly being TRBD2 (6 bases). CDR1 and CDR2 from the germline V gene are DFQATT and SNEGSKA (reference sequence). The CDR3 sequence is 12 residues long. Trimming took off 8 bases at V and 3 bases at J, with 12 bases between the two ends. CDR3 sequence reads: CSLAGGTDTQYF. In DNA, the CDR3 is TGCAGTCTGGCCGGGGGTACAGATACGCAGTATTTT.

The CDR3 protein is CASNQDRGGGYTF. The DNA of the CDR3 is TGTGCCAGCAATCAGGACAGGGGAGGTGGCTACACCTTC. J is TRBJ1-2 and V is TRBV12-3 or TRBV12-4; TRBD1 matches at 9 bases. Unmatched junction bases numbered 7, after V lost 7 bases and J lost 7 bases. The CDR3 sequence is 13 residues long.

The chain uses TRBV2 and TRBJ1-5; D is uncertain. This CDR3 region has 14 residues. Germline V lookup: CDR1 SNHLY, CDR2 FYNNEI. V lost 3 bases, J lost 0 bases, and 6 bases lay in between. The CDR3 sequence is CASSEEASNQPQHF. The CDR3, as DNA: TGTGCCAGCAGTGAGGAGGCTAGCAATCAGCCCCAGCATTTT.

The count of this clonotype is one. The chain couples TRBV7-9 to TRBJ1-4; 7 nucleotides line up with TRBD1. This CDR3 is built from 17 residues. The germline V gene encodes CDR1 SEHNR and CDR2 FQNEAQ (reference sequence). The V gene end was trimmed by 2 bases and the J gene end by 1 base; junction bases not matched to a gene: 7. DNA for the CDR3: TGTGCCAGCAGCTTACCCGGGACAGTAAGAACTAATGAAAAACTGTTTTTT. Protein product: CASSLPGTVRTNEKLFF.

Details on this clonotype: The junction departs from germline at one end; a sequencing error may be responsible. The chain joins TRBV19 to TRBJ2-1; TRBD2 agrees at 11 bases. Looked up from germline, CDR1 is LNHDA and CDR2 is SQIVND (reference sequence). This CDR3 is built from 16 residues. The DNA for the CDR3 is TGCGCCAGCAGCCGAACGACTAGCGGGGACTACAATGAGCAGTTCTTC. It specifies CASSRTTSGDYNEQFF.

The J gene is TRBJ1-1, the V gene TRBV15, with a tentative D call TRBD1 (5 bases). The CDR3 has 14 residues. The V end lost 10 bases, the J end lost 5 bases, and 20 bases lay between the germline ends. The germline V gene has CDR1 LNHNV and CDR2 YYDKDF (reference sequence). The CDR3 protein is CANDPEGSLTEAFF. CDR3 sequence (DNA): TGTGCCAACGATCCAGAGGGGAGTTTAACTGAAGCTTTCTTT.

The rearrangement joins TRBV9 to TRBJ2-3; maybe TRBD2 (7 bases). Germline assignment: CDR1 SGDLS and CDR2 YYNGEE. V lost 0 bases to trimming and J lost 0 bases, with 11 bases between them. The CDR3 covers 16 residues. CDR3 nucleotides: TGTGCCAGCAGCGTAGGGGCGGGGGCCAGCACAGATACGCAGTATTTT. Its protein is CASSVGAGASTDTQYF.

V gene TRBV20-1 combines with J gene TRBJ2-7; tentatively, D is TRBD1 (6 bases). Trimming took off 4 bases at V and 5 bases at J, with 15 bases between the two ends. The CDR3 runs to 13 residues. Germline values: CDR1 DFQATT, CDR2 SNEGSKA (reference sequence). The CDR3 loop is CSAIRDTTDEQYF. Written as DNA, the CDR3 is TGCAGTGCTATACGGGACACAACCGACGAGCAGTACTTC.

This clonotype was detected only a few times. The chain uses TRBV15 and TRBJ2-7; D is unclear. Between the trimmed V and J ends, which lost 0 bases and 5 bases, there was a span of 11 bases. Per germline, CDR1 LNHNV and CDR2 YYDKDF (reference sequence). The CDR3 loop spans 14 amino acids. The CDR3 spells CATSRDQVLHEQYF. The CDR3 DNA is TGTGCCACCAGCAGAGATCAGGTTCTCCACGAGCAGTACTTC.

The J gene is TRBJ1-6, the V gene TRBV20-1; no firm D call. The CDR3 length is 15 residues. CDR1 and CDR2 (germline): DFQATT, SNEGSKA (reference sequence). V was shortened by 0 bases and J by 4 bases, with 10 bases between the two germline ends. CDR3 amino acids: CSARDQQIYNSPLHF. The DNA for the CDR3 is TGCAGTGCTAGAGATCAACAGATTTATAATTCACCCCTCCACTTT.

The table lists this clonotype with a few counts. The chain links TRBV27 to TRBJ2-7, with D possibly being TRBD1 (5 bases). V was clipped by 3 bases and J by 0 bases, with 9 bases between them. This CDR3 has 14 amino acids. Germline lookup yields CDR1 MNHEY and CDR2 SMNVEV (reference sequence). The CDR3 nucleotides are TGTGCCAGCAGTTTGACGACAGCCTCCTACGAGCAGTACTTC. It yields the protein CASSLTTASYEQYF.